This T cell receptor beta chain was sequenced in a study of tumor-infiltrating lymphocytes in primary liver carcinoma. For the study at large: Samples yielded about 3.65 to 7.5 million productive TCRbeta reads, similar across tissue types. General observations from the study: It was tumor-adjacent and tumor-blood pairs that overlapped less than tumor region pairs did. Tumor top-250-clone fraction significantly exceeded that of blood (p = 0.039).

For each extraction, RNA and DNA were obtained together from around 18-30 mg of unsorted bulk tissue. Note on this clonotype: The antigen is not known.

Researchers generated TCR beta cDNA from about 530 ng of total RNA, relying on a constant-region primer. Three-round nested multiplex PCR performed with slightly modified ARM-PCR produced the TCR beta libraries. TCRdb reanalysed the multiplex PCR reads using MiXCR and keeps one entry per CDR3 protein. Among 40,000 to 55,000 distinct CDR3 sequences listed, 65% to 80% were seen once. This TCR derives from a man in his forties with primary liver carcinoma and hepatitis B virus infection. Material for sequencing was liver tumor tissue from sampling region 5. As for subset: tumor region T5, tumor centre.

CDR3: CASSPDIGGETQYF. The CDR3 DNA reads as TGTGCCAGCAGCCCCGACATCGGCGGGGAGACCCAGTACTTC. V and J are TRBV11-2 and TRBJ2-5; D is possibly TRBD2 (5 bases). Trimming pared 5 bases from V and 5 bases from J, leaving 15 bases between. Germline CDR1 reads SGHAT; CDR2 reads FQNNGV. The CDR3 runs 14 residues.